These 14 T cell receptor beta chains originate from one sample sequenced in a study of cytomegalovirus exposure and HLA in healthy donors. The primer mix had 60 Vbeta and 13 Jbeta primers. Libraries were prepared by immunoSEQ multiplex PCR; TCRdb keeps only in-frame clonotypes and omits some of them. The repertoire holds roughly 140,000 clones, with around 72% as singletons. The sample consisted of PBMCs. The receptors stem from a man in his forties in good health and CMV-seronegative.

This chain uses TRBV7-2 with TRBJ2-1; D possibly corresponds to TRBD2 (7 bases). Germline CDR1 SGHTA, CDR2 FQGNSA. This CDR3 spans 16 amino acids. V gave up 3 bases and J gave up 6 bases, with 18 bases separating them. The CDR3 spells CASSFRLAEGGNEQFF. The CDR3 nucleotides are TGTGCCAGCAGCTTCCGGCTAGCGGAGGGGGGCAATGAGCAGTTCTTC.

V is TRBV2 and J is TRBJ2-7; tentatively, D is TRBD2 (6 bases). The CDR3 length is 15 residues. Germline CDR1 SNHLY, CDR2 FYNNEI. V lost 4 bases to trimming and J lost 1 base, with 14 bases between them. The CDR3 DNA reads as TGTGCCAGCAGTGGGTCAAGGGACTTGTCCTACGAGCAGTACTTC. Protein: CASSGSRDLSYEQYF.

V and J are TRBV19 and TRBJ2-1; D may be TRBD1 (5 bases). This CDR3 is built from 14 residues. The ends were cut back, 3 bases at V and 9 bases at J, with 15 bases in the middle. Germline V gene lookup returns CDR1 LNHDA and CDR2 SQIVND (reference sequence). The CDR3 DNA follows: TGTGCCAGTAGTATCGGCCAGGGTGTCAGTGAGCAGTTCTTC. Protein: CASSIGQGVSEQFF.

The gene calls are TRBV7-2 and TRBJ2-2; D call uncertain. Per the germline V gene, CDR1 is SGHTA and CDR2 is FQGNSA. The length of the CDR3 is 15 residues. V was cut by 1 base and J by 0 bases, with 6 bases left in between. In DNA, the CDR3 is TGTGCCAGCAGCTTAGGGCAGGCGAACACCGGGGAGCTGTTTTTT. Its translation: CASSLGQANTGELFF.

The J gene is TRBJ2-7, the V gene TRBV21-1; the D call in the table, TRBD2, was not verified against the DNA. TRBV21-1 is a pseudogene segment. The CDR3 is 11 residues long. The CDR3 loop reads CASSKRYEQYF. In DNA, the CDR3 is TGTGCCAGCAGCAAACGCTACGAGCAGTACTTC.

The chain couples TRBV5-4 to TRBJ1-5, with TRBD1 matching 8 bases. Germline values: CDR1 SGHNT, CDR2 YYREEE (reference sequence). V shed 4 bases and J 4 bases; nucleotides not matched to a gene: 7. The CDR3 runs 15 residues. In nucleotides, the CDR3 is TGTGCCAGCAGCGACGGACAGGGCAGGAATCAGCCCCAGCATTTT. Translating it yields CASSDGQGRNQPQHF.

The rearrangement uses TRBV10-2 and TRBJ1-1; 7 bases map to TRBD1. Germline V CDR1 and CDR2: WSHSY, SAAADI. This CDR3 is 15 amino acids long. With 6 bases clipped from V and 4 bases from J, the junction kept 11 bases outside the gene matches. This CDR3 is CASRTSASGGTEAFF. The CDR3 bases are TGCGCCAGCAGGACCTCCGCTTCAGGGGGCACTGAAGCTTTCTTT.

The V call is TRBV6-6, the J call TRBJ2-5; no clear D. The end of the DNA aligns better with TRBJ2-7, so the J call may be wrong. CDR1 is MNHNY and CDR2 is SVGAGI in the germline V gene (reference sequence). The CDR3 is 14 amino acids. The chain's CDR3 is CASTMAQAGHEQYF. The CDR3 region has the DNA TGTGCCAGCACCATGGCTCAAGCAGGCCACGAGCAGTACTTC.

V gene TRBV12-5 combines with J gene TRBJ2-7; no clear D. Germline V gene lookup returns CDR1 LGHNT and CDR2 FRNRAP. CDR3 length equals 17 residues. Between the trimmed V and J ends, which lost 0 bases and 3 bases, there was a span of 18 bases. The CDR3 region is CASGLVSMTTKDYEQYF. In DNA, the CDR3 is TGTGCTAGTGGTTTGGTAAGTATGACAACAAAAGACTACGAGCAGTACTTC.

CDR3 in DNA: TGTGCCAGCGGACTAGCGGGGGGTTGGGGTGGCACAGATACGCAGTATTTT. Translated: CASGLAGGWGGTDTQYF. V usage is TRBV9 and J usage is TRBJ2-3, with 14 bases identical to TRBD2. The CDR3 loop spans 17 amino acids. In germline, CDR1 is SGDLS, CDR2 YYNGEE. V was pared by 7 bases and J by 1 base, with 8 bases of the junction left unmatched.

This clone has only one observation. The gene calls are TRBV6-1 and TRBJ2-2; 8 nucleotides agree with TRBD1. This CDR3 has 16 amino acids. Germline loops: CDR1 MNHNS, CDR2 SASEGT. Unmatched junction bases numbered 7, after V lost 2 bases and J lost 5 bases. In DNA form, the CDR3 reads TGTGCCAGCAGTGAAAGCAGGGGGCGTCGGACCGGGGAGCTGTTTTTT. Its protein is CASSESRGRRTGELFF.

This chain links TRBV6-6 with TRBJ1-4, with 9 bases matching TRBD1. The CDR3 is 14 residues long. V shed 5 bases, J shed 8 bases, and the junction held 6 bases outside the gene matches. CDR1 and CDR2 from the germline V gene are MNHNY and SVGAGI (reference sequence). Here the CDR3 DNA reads TGTGCCAGCAGTAACAGGGGGCTCAGCGAAAAACTGTTTTTT. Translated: CASSNRGLSEKLFF.

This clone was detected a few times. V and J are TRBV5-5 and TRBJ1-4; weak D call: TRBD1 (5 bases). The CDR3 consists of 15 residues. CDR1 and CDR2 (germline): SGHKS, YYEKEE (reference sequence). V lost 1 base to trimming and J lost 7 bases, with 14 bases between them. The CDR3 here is CASSLTAGHGEKLFF. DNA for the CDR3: TGTGCCAGCAGCTTGACCGCCGGACACGGTGAAAAACTGTTTTTT.

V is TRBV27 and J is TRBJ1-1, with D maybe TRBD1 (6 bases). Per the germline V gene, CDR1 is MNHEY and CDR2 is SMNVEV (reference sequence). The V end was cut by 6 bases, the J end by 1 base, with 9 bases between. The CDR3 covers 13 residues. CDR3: CASRPTGNTEAFF. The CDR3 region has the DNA TGTGCCAGCAGGCCGACAGGGAACACTGAAGCTTTCTTT.